This record covers a single T cell receptor (beta chain). The target antigen is unknown. The junction departs from germline at one end; a sequencing error may be responsible. Using RNA template, CDR3s of TCR alpha and beta were amplified with iRepertoire arm-PCR. Tissue mRNA or PBMC total RNA, 100-400 ng, went into one-step reverse transcription and amplification. TCRdb re-called the multiplex PCR reads through MiXCR, storing one row per CDR3 protein. The sample lists around 190,000 distinct CDR3 sequences, 32% occurring once. This entry is derived from a study of glioma-infiltrating T cells. Points from the study as a whole: CDR3 overlap between tissue and blood was very small. Above-expected tissue-blood divergence occurred in all gliomas, most in low-grade ones.

This CDR3 comprises 17 residues. Germline CDR1 SGHTA, CDR2 FQGNSA. The chain employs TRBV7-2 and TRBJ2-3; 10 bases agree with TRBD2. Sequencing used glioma tissue, nonneoplastic brain tissue, or PBMCs (not recorded which). The sequence derives from a human donor with low-grade glioma or glioblastoma, undergoing nonglioma brain surgery, or in good health (not recorded which). The CDR3 spells CASSPHGASGSKDTQYF. In DNA form, the CDR3 reads TGTGCCAGCAGCCCCCATGGGGCTAGCGGGAGCAAAGATACGCAGTATTTT.